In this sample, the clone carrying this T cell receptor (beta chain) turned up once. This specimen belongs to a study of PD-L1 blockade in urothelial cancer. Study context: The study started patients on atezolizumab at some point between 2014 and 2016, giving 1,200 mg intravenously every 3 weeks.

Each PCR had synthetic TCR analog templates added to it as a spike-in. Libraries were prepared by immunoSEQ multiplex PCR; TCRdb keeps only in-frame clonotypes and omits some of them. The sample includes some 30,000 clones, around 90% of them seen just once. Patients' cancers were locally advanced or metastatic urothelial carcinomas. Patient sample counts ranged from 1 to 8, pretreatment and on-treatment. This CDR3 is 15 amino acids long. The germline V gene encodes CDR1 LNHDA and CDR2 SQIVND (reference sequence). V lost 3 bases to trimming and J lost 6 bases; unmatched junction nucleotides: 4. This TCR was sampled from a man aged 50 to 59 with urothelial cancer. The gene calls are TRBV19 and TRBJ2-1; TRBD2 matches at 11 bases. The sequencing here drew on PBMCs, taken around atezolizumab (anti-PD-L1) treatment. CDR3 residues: CASSMRTSGLNEQFF. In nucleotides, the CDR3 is TGTGCCAGTAGTATGAGGACTAGCGGGCTCAATGAGCAGTTCTTC.